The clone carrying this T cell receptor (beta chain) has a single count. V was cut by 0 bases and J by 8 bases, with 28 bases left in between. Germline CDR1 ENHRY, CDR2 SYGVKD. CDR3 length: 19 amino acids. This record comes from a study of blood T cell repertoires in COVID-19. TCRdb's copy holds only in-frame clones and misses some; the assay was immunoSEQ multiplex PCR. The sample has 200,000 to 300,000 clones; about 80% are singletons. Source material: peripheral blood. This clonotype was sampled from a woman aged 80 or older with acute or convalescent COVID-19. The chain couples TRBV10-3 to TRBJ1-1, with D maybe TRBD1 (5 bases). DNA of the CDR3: TGTGCCATCAGTGAGTCGATGGGCCTGGGGCAAGTAAGCTTGGTGGAAGCTTTCTTT. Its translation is CAISESMGLGQVSLVEAFF.